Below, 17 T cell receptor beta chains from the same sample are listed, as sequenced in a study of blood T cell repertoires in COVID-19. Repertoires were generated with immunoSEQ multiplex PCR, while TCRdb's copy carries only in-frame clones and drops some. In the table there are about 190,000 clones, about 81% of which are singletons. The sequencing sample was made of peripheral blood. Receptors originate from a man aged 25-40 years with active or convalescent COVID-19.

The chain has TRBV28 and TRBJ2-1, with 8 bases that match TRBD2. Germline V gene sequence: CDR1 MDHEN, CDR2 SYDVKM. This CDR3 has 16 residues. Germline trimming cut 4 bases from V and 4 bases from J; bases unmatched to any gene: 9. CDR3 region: CASSSPSGGQYNEQFF. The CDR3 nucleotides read TGTGCCAGCAGTTCTCCCTCGGGGGGGCAATACAATGAGCAGTTCTTC.

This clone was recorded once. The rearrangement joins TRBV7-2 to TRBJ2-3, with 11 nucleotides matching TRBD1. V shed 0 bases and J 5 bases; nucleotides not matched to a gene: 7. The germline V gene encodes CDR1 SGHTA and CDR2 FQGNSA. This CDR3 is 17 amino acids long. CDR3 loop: CASSLARRTGGQDTQYF. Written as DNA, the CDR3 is TGTGCCAGCAGCTTAGCGCGGAGGACAGGGGGCCAAGATACGCAGTATTTT.

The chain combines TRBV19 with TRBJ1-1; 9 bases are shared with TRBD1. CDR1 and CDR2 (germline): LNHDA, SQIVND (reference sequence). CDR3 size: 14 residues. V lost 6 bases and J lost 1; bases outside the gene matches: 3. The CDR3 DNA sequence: TGTGCCAGTAGAGGGACAGGGCCGAACACTGAAGCTTTCTTT. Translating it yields CASRGTGPNTEAFF.

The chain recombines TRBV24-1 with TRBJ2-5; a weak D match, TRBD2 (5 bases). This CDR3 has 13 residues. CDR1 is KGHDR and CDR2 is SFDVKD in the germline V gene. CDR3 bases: TGTGCGGCCTCGAGGACGGGAAAAGAGACCCAGTACTTC. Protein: CAASRTGKETQYF.

The CDR3 DNA follows: TGTGCCAGCAGCTTGATTCCGGACCGGGGGTACGAGCAGTACTTC. Encoded protein: CASSLIPDRGYEQYF. The genes are TRBV7-9 and TRBJ2-7, with D possibly TRBD2 on 6 matching bases. Trimming cost V 3 bases and J 4 bases, with 16 bases left between them. This CDR3 has 15 residues. Germline CDR1 SEHNR, CDR2 FQNEAQ (reference sequence).

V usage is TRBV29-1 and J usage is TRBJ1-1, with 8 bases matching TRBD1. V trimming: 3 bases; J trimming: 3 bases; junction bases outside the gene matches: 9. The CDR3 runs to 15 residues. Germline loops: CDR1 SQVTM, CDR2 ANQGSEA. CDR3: CSVDQSGGSDTEAFF. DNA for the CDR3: TGCAGCGTTGATCAATCAGGGGGCAGCGACACTGAAGCTTTCTTT.

CDR3 nucleotide sequence: TGTGCCAGCAGTGAATCTACGACAGTTCTTGAAGCTTTCTTT. Its protein product is CASSESTTVLEAFF. This chain joins TRBV25-1 and TRBJ1-1; a possible D gene is TRBD1 (5 bases). This CDR3 comprises 14 residues. The germline CDR1 and CDR2 sequences are MGHDK and SYGVNS. Deletions cut 1 base from V and 7 bases from J, with 13 bases between.

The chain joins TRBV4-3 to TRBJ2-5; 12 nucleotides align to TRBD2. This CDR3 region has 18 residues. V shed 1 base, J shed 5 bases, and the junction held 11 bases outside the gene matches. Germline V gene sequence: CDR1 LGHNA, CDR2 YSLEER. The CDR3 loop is CASSQGAPGLAGGETQYF. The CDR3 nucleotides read TGCGCCAGCAGCCAAGGCGCTCCGGGACTAGCGGGCGGCGAGACCCAGTACTTC.

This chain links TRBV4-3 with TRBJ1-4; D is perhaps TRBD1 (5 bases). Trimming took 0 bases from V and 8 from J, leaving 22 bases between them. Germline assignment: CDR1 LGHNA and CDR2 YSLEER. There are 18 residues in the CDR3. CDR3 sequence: CASSQDEVRRGGSEKLFF. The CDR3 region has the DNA TGCGCCAGCAGCCAAGATGAGGTTAGAAGGGGTGGTTCGGAAAAACTGTTTTTT.

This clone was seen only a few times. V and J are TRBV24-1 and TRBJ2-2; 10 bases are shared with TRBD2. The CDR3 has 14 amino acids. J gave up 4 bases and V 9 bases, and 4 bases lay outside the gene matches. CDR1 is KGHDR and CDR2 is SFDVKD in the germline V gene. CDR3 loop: CATAASGGTGELFF. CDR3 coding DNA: TGTGCCACCGCGGCTAGCGGGGGCACCGGGGAGCTGTTTTTT.

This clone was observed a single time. This CDR3 is CASSLAGANGNTIYF. The CDR3 region has the DNA TGTGCCAGCAGCTTGGCAGGGGCGAATGGAAACACCATATATTTT. V is TRBV5-4 and J is TRBJ1-3, with D perhaps TRBD1 (6 bases). The CDR3 is 15 residues long. CDR1 is SGHNT, CDR2 YYREEE, per germline (reference sequence). V dropped 0 bases and J dropped 3 bases, with 10 bases sitting between them.

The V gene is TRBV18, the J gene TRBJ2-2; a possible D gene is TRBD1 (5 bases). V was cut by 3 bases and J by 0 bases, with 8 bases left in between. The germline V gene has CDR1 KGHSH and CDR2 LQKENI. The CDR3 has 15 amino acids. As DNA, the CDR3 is TGTGCCAGCTCACCTGGGGCATCGAACACCGGGGAGCTGTTTTTT. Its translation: CASSPGASNTGELFF.

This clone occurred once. CDR3: CASSLRQVNTEAFF. The CDR3 region has the DNA TGTGCCAGCAGCTTAAGGCAGGTGAACACTGAAGCTTTCTTT. This sequence joins TRBV7-2 and TRBJ1-1; D remains unclear. Germline CDR1 reads SGHTA; CDR2 reads FQGNSA. V lost 2 bases and J lost 0, with 7 bases in between. The CDR3 has 14 residues. Variable domain in full (rest from reference TRBV7-2 and TRBJ1-1): GAGVSQSPSNKVTEKGKDVELRCDPISGHTALYWYRQSLGQGLEFLIYFQGNSAPDKSGLPSDRFSAERTGGSVSTLTIQRTQQEDSAVYLCASSLRQVNTEAFFGQGTRLTVV.

CDR3 region: CASGSGGTTREKLFF. The CDR3 nucleotides are TGTGCCAGCGGTTCAGGGGGTACGACCCGGGAAAAACTGTTTTTT. The chain employs TRBV28 and TRBJ1-4; 7 bases align to TRBD1. Germline lookup yields CDR1 MDHEN and CDR2 SYDVKM. The CDR3 extends over 15 amino acids. Unmatched junction bases numbered 14, after V lost 8 bases and J lost 8 bases.

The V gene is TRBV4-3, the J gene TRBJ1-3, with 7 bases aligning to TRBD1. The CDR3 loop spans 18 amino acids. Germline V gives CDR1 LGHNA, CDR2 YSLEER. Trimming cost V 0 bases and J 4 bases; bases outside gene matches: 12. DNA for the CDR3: TGCGCCAGCAGCCAAGAGGCGCAACAGGGGTTCGGAGGAAACACCATATATTTT. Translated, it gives CASSQEAQQGFGGNTIYF.

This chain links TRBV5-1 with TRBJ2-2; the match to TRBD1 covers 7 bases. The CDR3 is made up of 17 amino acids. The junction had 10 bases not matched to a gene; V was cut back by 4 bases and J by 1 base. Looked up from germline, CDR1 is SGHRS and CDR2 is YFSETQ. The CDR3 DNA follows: TGCGCCAGCAGCCGGGACGAGGACAGGAGGAACACCGGGGAGCTGTTTTTT. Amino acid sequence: CASSRDEDRRNTGELFF.

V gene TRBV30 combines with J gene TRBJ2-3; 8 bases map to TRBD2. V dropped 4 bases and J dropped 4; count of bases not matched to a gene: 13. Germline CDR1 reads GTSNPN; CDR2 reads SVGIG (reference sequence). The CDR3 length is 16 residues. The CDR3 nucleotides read TGTGCCTGGATAAAGAAGCAGCGGGGGAGCGCAGATACGCAGTATTTT. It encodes CAWIKKQRGSADTQYF.